This TCR beta chain derives from a study of PD-L1 blockade in urothelial cancer. Study context: Samples came from 3 weeks, at the second dose, and 6 weeks into treatment. Per blood sample, T cells had a median of roughly 150,000.

Time point of the sample: pretreatment peripheral blood. The CDR3 has 15 amino acids. Germline CDR1 MNHNS, CDR2 SASEGT. V was shortened by 6 bases and J by 5 bases, with 17 bases between the two germline ends. The assay was immunoSEQ multiplex PCR, and TCRdb's table has in-frame clones only and misses some. The repertoire holds approximately 90,000 clones, with roughly 84% as singletons. The study, taken as a whole, reports: Durable-benefit patients showed greater tumor-associated blood clone expansion at 3 weeks.

Points on this clone: Its matching antigen is unknown.

The chain carries TRBV6-1 and TRBJ1-3; D is ambiguous. The TCR comes from a man aged 60 to 75 with urothelial cancer. Source: PBMCs, taken around atezolizumab (anti-PD-L1) treatment. The CDR3 sequence: CASREPSLYRNTIYF. CDR3 nucleotides: TGTGCCAGCAGAGAGCCGTCGTTATATAGAAACACCATATATTTT.